These 26 T cell receptor beta chains were sequenced from one sample in a study of CD8+ T cells in alopecia areata. Following RNA extraction, reverse transcription yielded cDNA that acted as the sequencing template. Only in-frame clones appear in the TCRdb table, and some are missing; sequencing was by immunoSEQ multiplex PCR. The data show 60,000 to 90,000 clones, with around 66% seen just once and 23% held by the top ten. The sample's treatment: oral pan-JAK inhibitor, 5-10 mg twice daily. Material: CD8+ T cells sorted from blood, obtained at week 24, from a patient treated with tofacitinib. All receptors come from a human donor with alopecia areata.

The chain is built from TRBV9 and TRBJ2-5; D gene unclear. Trimming left V 2 bases short and J 5 bases short, with 7 bases between. The CDR3 covers 12 residues. CDR1 is SGDLS, CDR2 YYNGEE, per germline. The CDR3 nucleotides read TGTGCCAGCAGCGTGGGGTCTGAGACCCAGTACTTC. The encoded protein is CASSVGSETQYF.

The chain recombines TRBV6-5 with TRBJ2-2; D could derive from TRBD1 or TRBD2 (5 bases each). Deletions cut 5 bases from V and 3 bases from J, with 13 bases between. This CDR3 region has 15 residues. Germline assignment: CDR1 MNHEY and CDR2 SVGAGI. The CDR3 spells CASSPTGTHTGELFF. The DNA of the CDR3 is TGTGCCAGCAGTCCTACCGGGACCCACACCGGGGAGCTGTTTTTT.

The chain combines TRBV5-6 with TRBJ2-5, with a tentative D call TRBD1 (5 bases). V lost 0 bases, J lost 3 bases, and 9 bases lay in between. The germline V gene encodes CDR1 SGHDT and CDR2 YYEEEE. This CDR3 has 14 amino acids. The CDR3 DNA follows: TGTGCCAGCAGCTTGGAATCCAGGGAAGAGACCCAGTACTTC. This codes for CASSLESREETQYF.

The sample holds a few counts of this clone. The same CDR3 also results from other DNA sequences found in this sample. V gene TRBV9 combines with J gene TRBJ2-3, with D hard to call. From germline, CDR1 is SGDLS and CDR2 YYNGEE. V lost 0 bases and J 2 bases, leaving 7 bases between the germline ends. The CDR3 spans 14 residues. This CDR3 is CASSVGSVTDTQYF. The CDR3 nucleotides read TGTGCCAGCAGCGTAGGATCAGTCACAGATACGCAGTATTTT.

The chain combines TRBV5-1 with TRBJ2-1; 9 nucleotides align to TRBD2. The V and J ends lost 0 bases and 6 bases, in that order; junction bases with no gene match: 7. CDR1 is SGHRS, CDR2 YFSETQ, per germline. The CDR3 consists of 16 residues. This chain's CDR3 is CASSLGSGGPSNEQFF. CDR3 in DNA: TGCGCCAGCAGCTTGGGGAGCGGGGGGCCATCCAATGAGCAGTTCTTC.

This chain uses TRBV29-1 with TRBJ1-1, with unresolved D. Between the trimmed V and J ends, which lost 5 bases and 4 bases, there was a span of 11 bases. This CDR3 has 12 residues. Germline CDR1 SQVTM, CDR2 ANQGSEA. CDR3 sequence reads: CSVKREGTEAFF. CDR3 DNA: TGCAGCGTTAAAAGAGAGGGCACTGAAGCTTTCTTT. Together with reference TRBV29-1 and TRBJ1-1, the CDR3 gives the full variable domain: SAVISQKPSRDICQRGTSLTIQCQVDSQVTMMFWYRQQPGQSLTLIATANQGSEATYESGFVIDKFPISRPNLTFSTLTVSNMSPEDSSIYLCSVKREGTEAFFGQGTRLTVV.

This chain uses TRBV4-1 with TRBJ2-5; possibly TRBD2 for D (5 bases). V was cut by 4 bases and J by 1 base, with 7 bases left in between. CDR1 and CDR2 (germline): MGHRA, YSYEKL. The CDR3 sequence is 13 residues long. CDR3 bases: TGCGCCAGCAGCCCTCGGGGCCAAGAGACCCAGTACTTC. Protein: CASSPRGQETQYF.

This clone turned up a few times. The chain employs TRBV2 and TRBJ1-3; 7 positions match TRBD1. From germline, CDR1 is SNHLY and CDR2 FYNNEI. Trimming removed 3 bases from V and 0 bases from J; junction bases left unmatched: 8. The CDR3 contains 17 residues. This CDR3 is CASSDRDRPSSGNTIYF. The DNA for the CDR3 is TGTGCCAGCAGTGATCGGGACAGACCCTCCTCTGGAAACACCATATATTTT.

J is TRBJ2-7 and V is TRBV5-6, with 8 positions matching TRBD2. This CDR3 is built from 15 residues. The germline V gene has CDR1 SGHDT and CDR2 YYEEEE. The junction had 7 bases not matched to a gene; V was cut back by 3 bases and J by 2 bases. The CDR3 DNA reads TGTGCCAGCAGCTGGCGGACAGCGGGGGCCTACGAGCAGTACTTC. Translating gives CASSWRTAGAYEQYF.

The V gene is TRBV4-2, the J gene TRBJ2-1; TRBD2 is a possible D gene (5 bases). Trimming removed 2 bases at V and 10 bases at J, with 18 bases between. Per germline, CDR1 LGHNA and CDR2 YNFKEQ. The CDR3 length is 15 residues. In DNA, the CDR3 is TGTGCCAGCAGCCAACCAGCACACGGGCCGGGAGAGCAGTTCTTC. Its protein is CASSQPAHGPGEQFF.

The chain joins TRBV28 to TRBJ2-7; 9 bases are a match to TRBD1. In germline, CDR1 is MDHEN, CDR2 SYDVKM. The ends lost 3 bases at V and 5 bases at J; junction bases unmatched: 5. The CDR3 is made up of 14 amino acids. CDR3 in amino acids: CASSFIRTGDEQYF. For the CDR3, the DNA is TGTGCCAGCAGTTTTATAAGGACAGGGGACGAGCAGTACTTC. Variable domain in full (rest from reference TRBV28 and TRBJ2-7): DVKVTQSSRYLVKRTGEKVFLECVQDMDHENMFWYRQDPGLGLRLIYFSYDVKMKEKGDIPEGYSVSREKKERFSLILESASTNQTSMYLCASSFIRTGDEQYFGPGTRLTVT.

In this sample, this clone turned up a few times. V gene TRBV29-1 combines with J gene TRBJ2-2, with D uncertain. Trimming took off 5 bases at V and 0 bases at J, with 7 bases between the two ends. This CDR3 has 13 amino acids. CDR1 SQVTM and CDR2 ANQGSEA come from the germline V gene. The CDR3: CSVQVANTGELFF. Here the CDR3 DNA reads TGCAGCGTTCAGGTCGCGAACACCGGGGAGCTGTTTTTT.

The gene calls are TRBV28 and TRBJ2-3; D perhaps matches TRBD1 (6 bases). Germline V lookup: CDR1 MDHEN, CDR2 SYDVKM. The germline V and J ends were trimmed by 2 bases and 2 bases, with 8 bases remaining between them. The CDR3 has 14 amino acids. CDR3 DNA sequence: TGTGCCAGCAGTTTAGACAGGACCACAGATACGCAGTATTTT. This translates into CASSLDRTTDTQYF.

This clone was counted a few times. The chain joins TRBV9 to TRBJ2-7; D is possibly TRBD2 (6 bases). V lost 7 bases to trimming and J lost 0 bases, with 14 bases between them. This CDR3 is 14 amino acids long. Germline V gene data show CDR1 as SGDLS and CDR2 as YYNGEE. The CDR3 nucleotides read TGTGCCAGCTCCACTGGGCGGGGCTCCTACGAGCAGTACTTC. It translates to CASSTGRGSYEQYF.

As concerns this clone: Relative to the germline gene, one junction end is altered; a read error may explain this. This chain connects TRBV5-5 to TRBJ2-3; 8 nucleotides align to TRBD1. Per the germline V gene, CDR1 is SGHKS and CDR2 is YYEKEE (reference sequence). The CDR3 is 15 amino acids. Here the CDR3 DNA reads TGCGCCAGCAGCCAAGACAGGGGCGGGGCAGATACGCAGTATTTT. It codes for CASSQDRGGADTQYF.

V is TRBV7-7 and J is TRBJ2-5; tentative D call: TRBD1 (5 bases). V lost 5 bases and J lost 5, with 18 bases in between. The CDR3 spans 15 residues. Germline V gene data show CDR1 as SSHAT and CDR2 as FNYEAQ (reference sequence). The CDR3 coding sequence is TGTGCCAGCAGCCGGTTACAGGTGCCCGGGGAGACCCAGTACTTC. Translated, it gives CASSRLQVPGETQYF.

In its sample, this clone was seen once. The V and J genes are TRBV9 and TRBJ2-4, with TRBD2 matching 7 bases. CDR3 length equals 13 residues. Germline V lookup: CDR1 SGDLS, CDR2 YYNGEE. With V trimmed by 4 bases and J by 8 bases, 6 bases remained unmatched. CDR3 coding DNA: TGTGCCAGCAGCCATGGGAGGGGAGACATTCAGTACTTC. Translated: CASSHGRGDIQYF.

The chain recombines TRBV19 with TRBJ1-1; D possibly corresponds to TRBD1 (6 bases). Germline CDR1 is LNHDA and CDR2 is SQIVND (reference sequence). Trimming cost V 7 bases and J 13 bases, with 10 bases left between them. The CDR3 is 9 residues long. CDR3: CASKPGVFF. CDR3 in DNA: TGTGCCAGTAAGCCAGGGGTTTTCTTT.

This clone was seen just once. The chain combines TRBV27 with TRBJ1-1; tentative D call: TRBD1 (5 bases). Germline CDR1 MNHEY, CDR2 SMNVEV (reference sequence). This CDR3 comprises 14 residues. The V and J ends lost 6 bases and 0 bases respectively, with 11 bases between them. This CDR3 is CASSPLGVNTEAFF. The DNA for the CDR3 is TGTGCCAGCAGCCCCCTAGGGGTGAACACTGAAGCTTTCTTT.

The table lists this clone with a few counts. The chain has TRBV4-3 and TRBJ2-6; D gene uncertain. This CDR3 contains 16 residues. Germline V gene data show CDR1 as LGHNA and CDR2 as YSLEER. V lost 0 bases and J 1 base, leaving 7 bases between the germline ends. CDR3 region: CASSQDVRSGANVLTF. CDR3 nucleotides: TGCGCCAGCAGCCAAGACGTTCGATCTGGGGCCAACGTCCTGACTTTC.

J is TRBJ1-2 and V is TRBV25-1; 10 bases map to TRBD1. The junction had 11 bases not matched to a gene; V was cut back by 6 bases and J by 4 bases. The CDR3 has 16 amino acids. Germline values: CDR1 MGHDK, CDR2 SYGVNS. CDR3 DNA: TGTGCCAGCAGAGGGACAGGGGAGAGGTCGGGCTATGGCTACACCTTC. Its protein product is CASRGTGERSGYGYTF.

The rearrangement joins TRBV6-5 to TRBJ2-5; no firm D call. Deletions cut 5 bases from V and 3 bases from J, with 16 bases between. Per germline, CDR1 MNHEY and CDR2 SVGAGI. The CDR3 totals 15 residues. CDR3 in DNA: TGTGCCAGCAGTCCCCGTGGCCGGGCCGAAGAGACCCAGTACTTC. It codes for CASSPRGRAEETQYF.

Regarding this clone: The junction does not match germline at one end; this may be a read error. The rearrangement uses TRBV20-1 and TRBJ2-7, with D possibly being TRBD2 (6 bases). The germline V gene encodes CDR1 DFQATT and CDR2 SNEGSKA (reference sequence). This CDR3 spans 10 amino acids. CDR3 sequence reads: CSAPGTGENF. The DNA for the CDR3 is TGCAGTGCCCCAGGGACTGGCGAGAATTTC.

There are a few counts of this clone. The chain has TRBV5-1 and TRBJ1-1; D not resolved. The germline V gene has CDR1 SGHRS and CDR2 YFSETQ. Trimming left V 0 bases short and J 3 bases short, with 15 bases between. The CDR3 has 16 amino acids. Here the CDR3 reads CASSLGIGLRDTEAFF. CDR3 nucleotides: TGCGCCAGCAGCTTGGGTATCGGGTTGAGGGACACTGAAGCTTTCTTT.

The chain joins TRBV9 to TRBJ1-3; D remains ambiguous. The CDR3 sequence is 16 residues long. Per germline, CDR1 SGDLS and CDR2 YYNGEE. V was shortened by 4 bases and J by 2 bases, with 16 bases between the two germline ends. The CDR3 region is CASSLKGGSPGNTIYF. DNA for the CDR3: TGTGCCAGCAGCCTCAAAGGTGGATCGCCTGGAAACACCATATATTTT.

The chain combines TRBV6-6 with TRBJ2-7; 10 bases align to TRBD2. The CDR3 sequence is 15 residues long. J lost 5 bases, V lost 7 bases, and 11 bases had no gene match. Germline V CDR1 and CDR2: MNHNY, SVGAGI (reference sequence). CDR3 DNA: TGTGCCAGCACTCCCCAGGCTAGCGGGAGCAACGAGCAGTACTTC. Amino acid sequence: CASTPQASGSNEQYF.